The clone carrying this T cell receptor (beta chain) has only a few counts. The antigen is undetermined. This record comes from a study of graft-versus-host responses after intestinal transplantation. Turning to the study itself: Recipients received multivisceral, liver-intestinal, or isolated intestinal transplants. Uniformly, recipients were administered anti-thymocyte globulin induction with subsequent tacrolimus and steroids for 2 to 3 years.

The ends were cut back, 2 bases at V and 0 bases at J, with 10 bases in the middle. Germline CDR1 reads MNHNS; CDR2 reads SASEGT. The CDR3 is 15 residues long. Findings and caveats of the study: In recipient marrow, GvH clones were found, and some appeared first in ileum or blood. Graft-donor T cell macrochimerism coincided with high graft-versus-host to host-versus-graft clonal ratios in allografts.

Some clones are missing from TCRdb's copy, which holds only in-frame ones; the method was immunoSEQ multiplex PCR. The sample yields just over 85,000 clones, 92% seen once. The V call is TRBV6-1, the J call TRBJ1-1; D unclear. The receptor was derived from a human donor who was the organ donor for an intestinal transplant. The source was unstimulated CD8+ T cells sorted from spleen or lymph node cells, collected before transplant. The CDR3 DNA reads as TGTGCCAGCAGTGAAACTGCAACCTTGAACACTGAAGCTTTCTTT. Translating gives CASSETATLNTEAFF.